This T cell receptor (beta chain) was retrieved from a study of T cells in Graves' hyperthyroidism and ophthalmopathy. The study, taken as a whole, reports: In the blood, most expanded thyroid clonotypes above 0.001 appeared as well.

The investigators amplified TCR beta CDR3 regions from RNA transcripts. First-round RT-PCR targeting the TCR CDR3 was performed with the HTBI primer set. MiXCR, applied by TCRdb to the multiplex PCR reads, yields one record per CDR3 protein. The sample shows around 420,000 distinct CDR3 sequences, around 16% of them seen only once. Germline loops: CDR1 SGDLS, CDR2 YYNGEE. This CDR3 is 14 amino acids long. Losses at the gene ends were 3 bases for V and 7 bases for J; bases not matched to a gene: 4. There are a few counts of this clonotype. The antigen is unknown. Sequenced material: blood. The sequence came from a woman under 30 with Graves' hyperthyroidism. The chain employs TRBV9 and TRBJ2-7; 13 positions agree with TRBD2. In DNA, the CDR3 is TGTGCCAGCAGCGCGACTAGCGGGAGGAGGGAGCAGTACTTC. It encodes CASSATSGRREQYF. The whole variable domain, remainder taken from reference TRBV9 and TRBJ2-7, is DSGVTQTPKHLITATGQRVTLRCSPRSGDLSVYWYQQSLDQGLQFLIQYYNGEERAKGNILERFSAQQFPDLHSELNLSSLELGDSALYFCASSATSGRREQYFGPGTRLTVT.